This record covers a single T cell receptor (beta chain). Its matching antigen is unknown. Sequencing was performed with immunoSEQ multiplex PCR; in TCRdb, only in-frame clones are kept and a portion is missing. Here the sample spans more than 110,000 clones, approximately 91% being singletons. Trimming removed 0 bases at V and 5 bases at J, with 13 bases between. The germline gives CDR1 KGHSH, CDR2 LQKENI. This CDR3 is 15 amino acids long. This sample is part of a study of T cell responses to AZD1222 COVID-19 vaccine. General study points: Spike-specific TCR breadth and depth were elevated following two AZD1222 doses.

The sequence came from an adult in good health. V is TRBV18 and J is TRBJ2-5, with a weak D call TRBD2 (5 bases). Sequenced here: peripheral blood, sampled on day 0 of AZD1222 vaccination. CDR3 coding DNA: TGTGCCAGCTCACCACCGCCGGGATCGACGGAGACCCAGTACTTC. Translating gives CASSPPPGSTETQYF.